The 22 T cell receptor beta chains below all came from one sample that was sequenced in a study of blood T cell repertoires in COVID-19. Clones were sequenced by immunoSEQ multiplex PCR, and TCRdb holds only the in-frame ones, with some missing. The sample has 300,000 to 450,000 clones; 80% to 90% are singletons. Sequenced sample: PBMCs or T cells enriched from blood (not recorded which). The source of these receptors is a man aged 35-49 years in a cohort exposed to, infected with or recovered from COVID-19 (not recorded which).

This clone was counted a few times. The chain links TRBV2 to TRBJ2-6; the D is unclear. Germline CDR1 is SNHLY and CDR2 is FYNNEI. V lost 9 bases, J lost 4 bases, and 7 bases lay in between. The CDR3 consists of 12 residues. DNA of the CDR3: TGTGCCAGTAGCCGCGGGGCCAACGTCCTGACTTTC. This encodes CASSRGANVLTF.

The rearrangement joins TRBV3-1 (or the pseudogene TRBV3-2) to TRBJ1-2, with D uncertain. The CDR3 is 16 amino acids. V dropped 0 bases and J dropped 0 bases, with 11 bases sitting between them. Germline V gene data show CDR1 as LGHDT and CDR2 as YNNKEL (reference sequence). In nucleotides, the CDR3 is TGTGCCAGCAGCCAAGATTGGCTGACACCTAACTATGGCTACACCTTC. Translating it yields CASSQDWLTPNYGYTF.

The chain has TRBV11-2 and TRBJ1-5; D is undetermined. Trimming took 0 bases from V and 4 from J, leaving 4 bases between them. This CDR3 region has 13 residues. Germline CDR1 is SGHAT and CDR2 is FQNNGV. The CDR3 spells CASSLERNQPQHF. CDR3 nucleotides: TGTGCCAGCAGCTTAGAGCGGAATCAGCCCCAGCATTTT. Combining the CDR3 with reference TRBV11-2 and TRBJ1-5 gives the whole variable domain EAGVAQSPRYKIIEKRQSVAFWCNPISGHATLYWYQQILGQGPKLLIQFQNNGVVDDSQLPKDRFSAERLKGVDSTLKIQPAKLEDSAVYLCASSLERNQPQHFGDGTRLSIL.

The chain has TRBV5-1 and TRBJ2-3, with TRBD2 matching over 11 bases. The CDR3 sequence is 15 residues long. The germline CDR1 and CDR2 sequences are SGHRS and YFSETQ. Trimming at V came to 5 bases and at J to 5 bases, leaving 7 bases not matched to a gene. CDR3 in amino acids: CASRGTSGPIDTQYF. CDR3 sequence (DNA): TGCGCCAGCAGGGGGACTAGCGGACCTATAGATACGCAGTATTTT.

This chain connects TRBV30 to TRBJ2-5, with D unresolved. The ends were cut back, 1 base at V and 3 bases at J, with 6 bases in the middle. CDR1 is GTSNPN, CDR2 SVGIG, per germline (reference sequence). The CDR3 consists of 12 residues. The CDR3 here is CAWSGEEETQYF. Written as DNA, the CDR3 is TGTGCCTGGAGTGGAGAGGAAGAGACCCAGTACTTC.

The chain's CDR3 is CASSEGLNTEAFF. DNA for the CDR3: TGCGCCAGCAGTGAGGGCTTAAACACTGAAGCTTTCTTT. The chain employs TRBV5-1 and TRBJ1-1; no firm D call. Germline V CDR1 and CDR2: SGHRS, YFSETQ. Trimming stripped 5 bases from V and 2 bases from J, with 10 bases between. The CDR3 is made up of 13 amino acids.

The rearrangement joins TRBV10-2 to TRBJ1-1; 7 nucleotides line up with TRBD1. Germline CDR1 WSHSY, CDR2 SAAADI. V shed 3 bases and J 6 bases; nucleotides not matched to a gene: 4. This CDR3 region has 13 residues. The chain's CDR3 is CASSEGGGAEAFF. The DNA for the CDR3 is TGCGCCAGCAGTGAAGGAGGGGGCGCTGAAGCTTTCTTT.

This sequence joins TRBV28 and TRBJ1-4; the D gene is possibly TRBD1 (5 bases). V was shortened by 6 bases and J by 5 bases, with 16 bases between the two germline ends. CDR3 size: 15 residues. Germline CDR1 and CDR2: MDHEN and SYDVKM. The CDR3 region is CASRDPGLPNEKLFF. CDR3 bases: TGTGCCAGCAGGGATCCGGGACTTCCCAATGAAAAACTGTTTTTT.

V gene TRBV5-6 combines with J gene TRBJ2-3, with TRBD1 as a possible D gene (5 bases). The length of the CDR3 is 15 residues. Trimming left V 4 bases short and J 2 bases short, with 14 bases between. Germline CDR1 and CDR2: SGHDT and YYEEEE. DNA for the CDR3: TGTGCCAGCAGCCGCACGACAGATTACACAGATACGCAGTATTTT. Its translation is CASSRTTDYTDTQYF.

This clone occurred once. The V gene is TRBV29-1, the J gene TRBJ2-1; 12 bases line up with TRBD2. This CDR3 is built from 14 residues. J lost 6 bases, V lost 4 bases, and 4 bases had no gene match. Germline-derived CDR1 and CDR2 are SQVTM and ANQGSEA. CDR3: CSVVRLAGVNEQFF. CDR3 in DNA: TGCAGCGTTGTTCGACTAGCGGGAGTCAATGAGCAGTTCTTC.

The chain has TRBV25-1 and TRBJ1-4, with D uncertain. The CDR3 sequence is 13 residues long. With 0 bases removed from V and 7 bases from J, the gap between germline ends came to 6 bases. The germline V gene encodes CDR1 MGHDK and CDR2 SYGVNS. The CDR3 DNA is TGTGCCAGCAGTGAATATGGCAGTGAAAAACTGTTTTTT. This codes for CASSEYGSEKLFF.

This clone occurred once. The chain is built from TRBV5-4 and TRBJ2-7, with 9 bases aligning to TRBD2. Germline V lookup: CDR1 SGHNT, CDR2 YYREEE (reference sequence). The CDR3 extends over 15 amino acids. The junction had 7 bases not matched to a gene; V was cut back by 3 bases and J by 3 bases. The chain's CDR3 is CASSSSLAGFYEQYF. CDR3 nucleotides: TGTGCCAGCAGCTCCTCACTAGCGGGCTTCTACGAGCAGTACTTC.

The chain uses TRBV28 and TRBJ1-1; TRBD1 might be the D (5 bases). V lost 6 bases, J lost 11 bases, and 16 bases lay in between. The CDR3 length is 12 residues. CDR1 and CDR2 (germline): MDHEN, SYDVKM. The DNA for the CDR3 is TGTGCCAGCAGCTCGGCGGGGGTCCAGGCTTTCTTT. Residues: CASSSAGVQAFF. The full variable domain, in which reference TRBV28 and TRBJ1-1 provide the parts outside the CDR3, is DVKVTQSSRYLVKRTGEKVFLECVQDMDHENMFWYRQDPGLGLRLIYFSYDVKMKEKGDIPEGYSVSREKKERFSLILESASTNQTSMYLCASSSAGVQAFFGQGTRLTVV.

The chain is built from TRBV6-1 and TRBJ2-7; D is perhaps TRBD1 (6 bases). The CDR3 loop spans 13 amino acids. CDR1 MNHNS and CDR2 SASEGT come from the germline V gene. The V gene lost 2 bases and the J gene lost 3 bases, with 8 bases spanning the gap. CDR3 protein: CASSELQGYEQYF. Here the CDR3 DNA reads TGTGCCAGCAGTGAACTACAGGGCTACGAGCAGTACTTC.

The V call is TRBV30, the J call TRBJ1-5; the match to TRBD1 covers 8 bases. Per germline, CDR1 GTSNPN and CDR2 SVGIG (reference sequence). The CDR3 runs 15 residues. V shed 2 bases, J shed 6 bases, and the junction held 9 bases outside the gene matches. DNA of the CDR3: TGTGCCTGGAGTACGGGACAGGCCGGGACTCAGCCCCAGCATTTT. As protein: CAWSTGQAGTQPQHF.

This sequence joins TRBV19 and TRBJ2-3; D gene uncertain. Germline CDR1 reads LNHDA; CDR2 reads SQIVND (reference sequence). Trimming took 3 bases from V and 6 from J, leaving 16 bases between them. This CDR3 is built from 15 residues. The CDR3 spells CASSITDQAWDTQYF. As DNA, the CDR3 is TGTGCCAGTAGTATTACTGACCAGGCATGGGATACGCAGTATTTT.

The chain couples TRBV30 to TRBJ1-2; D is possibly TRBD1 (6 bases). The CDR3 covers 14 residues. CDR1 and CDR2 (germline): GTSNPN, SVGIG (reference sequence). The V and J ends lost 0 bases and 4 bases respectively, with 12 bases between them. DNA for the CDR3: TGTGCCTGGAGTGTACAGGGAGGGGGCTATGGCTACACCTTC. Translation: CAWSVQGGGYGYTF.

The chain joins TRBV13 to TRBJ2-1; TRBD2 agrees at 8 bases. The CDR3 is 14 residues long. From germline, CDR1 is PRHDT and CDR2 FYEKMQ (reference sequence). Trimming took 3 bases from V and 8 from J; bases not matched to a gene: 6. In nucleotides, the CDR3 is TGTGCCAGCAGCTTTCGGGAGGGCTGGGATGAGCAGTTCTTC. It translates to CASSFREGWDEQFF.

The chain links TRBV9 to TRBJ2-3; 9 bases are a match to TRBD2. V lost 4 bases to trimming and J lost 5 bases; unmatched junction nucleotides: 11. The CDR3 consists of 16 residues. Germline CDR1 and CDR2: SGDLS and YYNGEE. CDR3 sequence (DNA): TGTGCCAGCAGCCCTCCGGGAGTAGCGGGAGTAGATACGCAGTATTTT. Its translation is CASSPPGVAGVDTQYF. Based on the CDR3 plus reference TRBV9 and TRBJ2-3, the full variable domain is DSGVTQTPKHLITATGQRVTLRCSPRSGDLSVYWYQQSLDQGLQFLIQYYNGEERAKGNILERFSAQQFPDLHSELNLSSLELGDSALYFCASSPPGVAGVDTQYFGPGTRLTVL.

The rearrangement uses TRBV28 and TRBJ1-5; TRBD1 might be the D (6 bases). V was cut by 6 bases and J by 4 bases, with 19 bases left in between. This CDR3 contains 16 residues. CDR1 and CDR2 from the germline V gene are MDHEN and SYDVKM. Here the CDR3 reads CASSDRYGTGNQPQHF. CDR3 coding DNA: TGTGCCAGCAGCGACAGATACGGTACAGGGAATCAGCCCCAGCATTTT.

The CDR3 coding sequence is TGTGCCAGTACCACGCGGGAGAACCAGTACAATGAGCAGTTCTTC. Its translation: CASTTRENQYNEQFF. V usage is TRBV19 and J usage is TRBJ2-1; TRBD2 agrees at 7 bases. After removal of 7 bases from V and 4 bases from J, the junction contained 10 bases not matched to a gene. CDR1 is LNHDA, CDR2 SQIVND, per germline (reference sequence). This CDR3 is 15 amino acids long.

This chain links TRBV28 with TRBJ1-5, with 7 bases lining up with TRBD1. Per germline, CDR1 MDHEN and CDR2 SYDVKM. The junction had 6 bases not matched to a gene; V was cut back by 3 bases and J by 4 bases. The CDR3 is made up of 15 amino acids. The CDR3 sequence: CASSLSGQLNQPQHF. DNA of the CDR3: TGTGCCAGCAGTTTGTCGGGACAGCTAAATCAGCCCCAGCATTTT.